This T cell receptor beta chain was found in a study of cytomegalovirus exposure and HLA in healthy donors. Study observations and caveats: Among TCR beta chains, those listed as cytomegalovirus-associated numbered over 150.

Here immunoSEQ multiplex PCR was the method, and the copy in TCRdb shows in-frame clones only, minus some. The table includes some 180,000 clones, roughly three quarters detected once. Germline V lookup: CDR1 MRHNA, CDR2 SNTAGT. The CDR3 runs to 13 residues. Trimming at V came to 6 bases and at J to 3 bases, leaving 4 bases not matched to a gene. A note on this clone: What it binds is unknown.

The sample taken for sequencing was PBMCs. The source of this sequence is a woman aged 25 to 39 in good health and CMV-seronegative. The chain carries TRBV6-4 and TRBJ1-1, with 7 nucleotides matching TRBD1. This chain's CDR3 is CASRLTGDTEAFF. DNA of the CDR3: TGTGCCAGCAGACTAACAGGGGACACTGAAGCTTTCTTT.